A selection of T cell receptor beta chains follows, all from one sample in a study of blood T cell repertoires in COVID-19. Libraries were prepared by immunoSEQ multiplex PCR; TCRdb keeps only in-frame clonotypes and omits some of them. The sample lists some 65,000 clones, less than 95% occurring once. Sequenced: peripheral blood. The receptors shown here come from a man between 45 and 60 years old with COVID-19, enrolled during active disease. The CDR3 runs from the conserved cysteine through the conserved F or W. A D gene is named only where the DNA matches it firmly. Clone sizes are given selectively: once, few, many, or a class where the clone is expanded.

V	D	size	J	DNA	CDR3
TRBV12-5	TRBD2	NA	TRBJ2-5	TGTGCTAGTGGGGCGGGACTAGCGGGAGTTGAGACCCAGTACTTC	CASGAGLAGVETQYF
TRBV19	TRBD1	NA	TRBJ1-2	TGTGCCAGTAGTATCGGTTTTGTACAGGGGGACAGTGGCTACACCTTC	CASSIGFVQGDSGYTF
TRBV7-8	NA	NA	TRBJ2-3	TGTGCCAGCAGCTTAGAAGAAATCACTAGCACAGATACGCAGTATTTT	CASSLEEITSTDTQYF
TRBV15	NA	NA	TRBJ2-7	TGTGCCACCAGCAGAGGGAGTGTTGGGTACGAGCAGTACTTC	CATSRGSVGYEQYF
TRBV6-1	TRBD2	few	TRBJ2-2	TGTGCCAGCAGTGTGGAGCTAGCGGGATACACCGGGGAGCTGTTTTTT	CASSVELAGYTGELFF
TRBV7-9	NA	NA	TRBJ1-2	TGTGCCAGCAGCTCCCAGAGCAGGGTGAGGGGCTACACCTTC	CASSSQSRVRGYTF
TRBV4-1	NA	NA	TRBJ2-1	TGCGCCAGCAGCCAACCGAGGGCCCGGTCCAATGAGCAGTTCTTC	CASSQPRARSNEQFF
TRBV12-5	TRBD2	NA	TRBJ2-5	TGTGCTAGTGGCGCCACTAGCGGGAGGACGGAAGAGACCCAGTACTTC	CASGATSGRTEETQYF
TRBV6-2/TRBV6-3	NA	NA	TRBJ2-7	TGTGCCAGCAGTACCGGGACTTACTCCTACGAGCAGTACTTC	CASSTGTYSYEQYF
TRBV10-1	TRBD2	NA	TRBJ2-7	TGCGCCAGCAGTGGGAAACGGACTAGCGGGAAATCCTGCGAGCAGTGCTTC	CASSGKRTSGKSCEQCF
TRBV29-1	TRBD1	NA	TRBJ2-5	TGCAGCGTCTCGGGGACAGGGGACAACTCTCAAGAGACCCAGTACTTC	CSVSGTGDNSQETQYF
TRBV5-1	TRBD1	NA	TRBJ2-1	TGCGCCAGCAGCCCTGGACAGGGGTCCTACAATGAGCAGTTCTTC	CASSPGQGSYNEQFF